This is a list of T cell receptor beta chains from one sample in a study of graft-versus-host responses after intestinal transplantation. Method: immunoSEQ multiplex PCR; TCRdb's copy keeps in-frame clones and lacks some. The sample shows 99,000 or so clones, about 82% of them seen only once. The material sequenced was PBMCs, taken 255 days after intestinal transplant. These receptors all come from a human patient who received an intestinal transplant, so some T cells may come from the graft donor. The CDR3 runs from the conserved cysteine through the conserved F or W. A D gene is named only where the DNA matches it firmly. Expanded clones get a size class; other rows say once, few or many, or leave the size out.

clone_size: NA; v_call: TRBV15; d_call: NA; j_call: TRBJ2-2; cdr3_nt: TGTGCCACCAGCAGTGCTCCCACGTGGACAGCGAACACCGGGGAGCTGTTTTTT; cdr3_aa: CATSSAPTWTANTGELFF
clone_size: NA; v_call: TRBV2; d_call: NA; j_call: TRBJ2-1; cdr3_nt: TGTGCCAGCAGTGCACGGGACCTCGGTACTAACTACAATGAGCAGTTCTTC; cdr3_aa: CASSARDLGTNYNEQFF
clone_size: NA; v_call: TRBV6-5; d_call: NA; j_call: TRBJ1-4; cdr3_nt: TGTGCCAGAAAGGGGCAGTCTAATGAAAAACTGTTTTTT; cdr3_aa: CARKGQSNEKLFF
clone_size: NA; v_call: TRBV6-5; d_call: NA; j_call: TRBJ2-1; cdr3_nt: TGTGCCAGCAGTTACGAGTCCTCCCTACGCGATGAGCAGTTCTTC; cdr3_aa: CASSYESSLRDEQFF
clone_size: NA; v_call: TRBV5-6; d_call: NA; j_call: TRBJ1-5; cdr3_nt: TGTGCCAGCAGCTTGGGGGGCGGTGCCGAGGGGCCCCAGCATTTT; cdr3_aa: CASSLGGGAEGPQHF
clone_size: NA; v_call: TRBV6-5; d_call: TRBD1; j_call: TRBJ1-5; cdr3_nt: TGTGCCAGCAGACTGACAGGGGGCGAGGGGGAGCCCCAGCATTTT; cdr3_aa: CASRLTGGEGEPQHF
clone_size: NA; v_call: TRBV28; d_call: NA; j_call: TRBJ1-6; cdr3_nt: TGTGCCAGCAGTTTAGGGCAAACCGCTCCCCTCCACTTT; cdr3_aa: CASSLGQTAPLHF
clone_size: NA; v_call: TRBV11-2; d_call: TRBD2; j_call: TRBJ2-2; cdr3_nt: TGTGCCAGCAGCTCCCCCCCGCGGGGGACTTACACCGGGGAGCTGTTTTTT; cdr3_aa: CASSSPPRGTYTGELFF
clone_size: few; v_call: TRBV11-2; d_call: NA; j_call: TRBJ1-2; cdr3_nt: TGTGCCAGCAGCTTAGAATACAGGGTTGGCTACACCTTC; cdr3_aa: CASSLEYRVGYTF
clone_size: once; v_call: TRBV19; d_call: NA; j_call: TRBJ1-5; cdr3_nt: TGTGCCAGTAGGGGACATCGGGGACAGCCCCAGCATTTT; cdr3_aa: CASRGHRGQPQHF
clone_size: NA; v_call: TRBV28; d_call: NA; j_call: TRBJ2-1; cdr3_nt: TGTGCCAGCAGTTACTCCCGGAGCTCCTACAATGAGCAGTTCTTC; cdr3_aa: CASSYSRSSYNEQFF
clone_size: NA; v_call: TRBV7-6; d_call: NA; j_call: TRBJ1-2; cdr3_nt: TGTGCCAGCAGCTTAGGGGGGGATGGCTACACCTTC; cdr3_aa: CASSLGGDGYTF
clone_size: NA; v_call: TRBV7-3; d_call: TRBD1; j_call: TRBJ2-5; cdr3_nt: TGTGCCAGCAGTCGACAGGGGGGACAAAGGGAGACCCAGTACTTC; cdr3_aa: CASSRQGGQRETQYF
clone_size: NA; v_call: TRBV18; d_call: NA; j_call: TRBJ1-2; cdr3_nt: TGTGCCAGCTCACCACGCAGGTTGGAGCATGGCTACACCTTC; cdr3_aa: CASSPRRLEHGYTF
clone_size: NA; v_call: TRBV28; d_call: NA; j_call: TRBJ2-3; cdr3_nt: TGTGCCAGCAGTATTTTGCAGAGCACAGATACGCAGTATTTT; cdr3_aa: CASSILQSTDTQYF
clone_size: NA; v_call: TRBV6-6; d_call: NA; j_call: TRBJ2-5; cdr3_nt: TGTGCCAGCAGTTACGATGCAGCTCGGGAGACCCAGTACTTC; cdr3_aa: CASSYDAARETQYF
clone_size: NA; v_call: TRBV4-1; d_call: TRBD1; j_call: TRBJ1-2; cdr3_nt: TGCGCCAGCAGCCAAGATACAGGGGGCGACTATGGCTACACCTTC; cdr3_aa: CASSQDTGGDYGYTF
clone_size: few; v_call: TRBV12-5; d_call: NA; j_call: TRBJ2-7; cdr3_nt: TGTGCTAGTGGTTTGAAGAGGGGAGGAACTGACAGGGCCGGGCAGTACTTC; cdr3_aa: CASGLKRGGTDRAGQYF
clone_size: NA; v_call: TRBV15; d_call: NA; j_call: TRBJ1-2; cdr3_nt: TGTGCCACCAGCAGAGGATGGGGGGTCTATGGCTACACCTTC; cdr3_aa: CATSRGWGVYGYTF
clone_size: NA; v_call: TRBV6-5; d_call: NA; j_call: TRBJ2-3; cdr3_nt: TGTGCCAGCAGTTATCTCGGGGGAGGTAGGGGAGATACGCAGTATTTT; cdr3_aa: CASSYLGGGRGDTQYF
clone_size: NA; v_call: TRBV5-1; d_call: NA; j_call: TRBJ1-2; cdr3_nt: TGCGCCAGCAGCTTGGAAGTTGCCCGGGACAACTATGGCTACACCTTC; cdr3_aa: CASSLEVARDNYGYTF
clone_size: NA; v_call: TRBV11-2; d_call: NA; j_call: TRBJ2-2; cdr3_nt: TGTGCCAGCAGTATTACAGGGGAGCTGTTTTTT; cdr3_aa: CASSITGELFF
clone_size: NA; v_call: TRBV15; d_call: TRBD2; j_call: TRBJ2-2; cdr3_nt: TGTGCCACCAGCAGAGGGGGACTAGCGGGCACCGGGGAGCTGTTTTTT; cdr3_aa: CATSRGGLAGTGELFF
clone_size: NA; v_call: TRBV11-2; d_call: TRBD2; j_call: TRBJ2-7; cdr3_nt: TGTGCCAGCAGCTTATGGCCTAGCGGAGAGGGTTTCTACGAGCAGTACTTC; cdr3_aa: CASSLWPSGEGFYEQYF
clone_size: NA; v_call: TRBV30; d_call: NA; j_call: TRBJ2-1; cdr3_nt: TGTGCCTGGAGCCGGGGGCCCTACAATGAGCAGTTCTTC; cdr3_aa: CAWSRGPYNEQFF